The 9 T cell receptor beta chains given below trace back to one sample, sequenced in a study of regulatory T cells in long-lasting Graves disease. Investigators prepared the TCR beta libraries by applying iRepertoire HTBI primers and Arm-PCR of CDR3 regions. TCRdb called the multiplex PCR reads again in MiXCR, with one record for every CDR3 protein. Altogether 680,000 or so distinct CDR3 sequences are present, approximately 15% being singletons, with the ten largest covering around 19%. Time point indicated: newly diagnosed GD, antithyroid drugs for less than 3 months. Extracted RNA from PBMCs served as the source of the TCR library. A further study also used this sample, focusing on T cells in Graves' hyperthyroidism and ophthalmopathy.

The material was peripheral blood mononuclear cells (PBMCs), obtained at new diagnosis, from a patient treated with antithyroid drugs. The receptors derive from a woman under 40 with Graves disease.

The chain couples TRBV6-4 to TRBJ1-1, with D tentatively TRBD1 (5 bases). Trimming removed 6 bases at V and 6 bases at J, with 11 bases between. CDR1 MRHNA and CDR2 SNTAGT come from the germline V gene. This CDR3 has 12 amino acids. For the CDR3, the DNA is TGTGCCAGCAGGGAGGGACGCGCTGAAGCTTTCTTT. Amino acids: CASREGRAEAFF.

The chain is built from TRBV24-1 and TRBJ2-5, with D unresolved. Deletions cut 5 bases from V and 5 bases from J, with 5 bases between. Per the germline V gene, CDR1 is KGHDR and CDR2 is SFDVKD. The CDR3 is made up of 11 amino acids. The CDR3 sequence: CATSGGETQYF. In DNA form, the CDR3 reads TGTGCCACCAGTGGGGGTGAGACCCAGTACTTC.

Only a few counts were recorded for this clonotype. This chain joins TRBV18 and TRBJ2-2, with D perhaps assigned TRBD1 or TRBD2 (5 bases each). The V gene lost 2 bases and the J gene lost 6 bases, with 19 bases spanning the gap. The CDR3 covers 17 residues. The germline V gene encodes CDR1 KGHSH and CDR2 LQKENI. CDR3: CASSPFSRDVLAGELFF. As DNA, the CDR3 is TGTGCCAGCTCACCATTCAGCCGGGACGTTCTCGCCGGGGAGCTGTTTTTT.

The chain joins TRBV25-1 to TRBJ2-2; maybe TRBD1 (5 bases). Germline V CDR1 and CDR2: MGHDK, SYGVNS. This CDR3 is 17 amino acids long. Trimming left V 2 bases short and J 5 bases short, with 18 bases between. The CDR3 DNA reads as TGTGCCAGCAGTGAAATTCCGTCAGGGATCGGGACCGGGGAGCTGTTTTTT. It translates to CASSEIPSGIGTGELFF.

J is TRBJ1-5 and V is TRBV30; 10 bases map to TRBD1. Germline CDR1 is GTSNPN and CDR2 is SVGIG (reference sequence). V was clipped by 4 bases and J by 3 bases; unmatched bases: 6. The CDR3 totals 15 residues. CDR3 coding DNA: TGTGCCTGGACCGCCGGGACAGGGGTCAATCAGCCCCAGCATTTT. Translation gives CAWTAGTGVNQPQHF.

This clonotype was counted many times. The rearrangement uses TRBV7-6 and TRBJ2-5, with D uncertain. Germline CDR1 is SGHVS and CDR2 is FNYEAQ. Between the trimmed V and J ends, which lost 5 bases and 5 bases, there was a span of 18 bases. The CDR3 has 15 residues. In nucleotides, the CDR3 is TGTGCCAGCAGCCTGCGACACGGCCCGAGCGAGACCCAGTACTTC. Encoded protein: CASSLRHGPSETQYF.

The sample holds many counts of this clonotype. The gene calls are TRBV28 and TRBJ1-2; 10 nucleotides line up with TRBD1. The CDR3 totals 13 residues. The V gene's germline CDR1 is MDHEN and CDR2 SYDVKM. Unmatched junction bases numbered 2, after V lost 6 bases and J lost 4 bases. CDR3 sequence (DNA): TGTGCCAGCAGGACAGGGGGCCCCTATGGCTACACCTTC. Its translation is CASRTGGPYGYTF.

The rearrangement links TRBV6-1 to TRBJ2-2; 7 bases align to TRBD2. Trimming removed 11 bases from V and 3 bases from J; junction bases left unmatched: 6. Germline CDR1 is MNHNS and CDR2 is SASEGT. This CDR3 has 13 residues. CDR3 nucleotides: TGTGCCTCTCAGGGACTATACACCGGGGAGCTGTTTTTT. This gives the protein CASQGLYTGELFF.

Only a few counts were recorded for this clonotype. The CDR3 region is CASSFPPGTTLHSNQPQHF. The CDR3, as DNA: TGTGCCAGCAGTTTCCCCCCGGGGACAACACTACATAGCAATCAGCCCCAGCATTTT. The gene calls are TRBV6-5 and TRBJ1-5; D is possibly TRBD1 (6 bases). With 4 bases removed from V and 0 bases from J, the gap between germline ends came to 22 bases. CDR1 and CDR2 (germline): MNHEY, SVGAGI. The CDR3 spans 19 residues.